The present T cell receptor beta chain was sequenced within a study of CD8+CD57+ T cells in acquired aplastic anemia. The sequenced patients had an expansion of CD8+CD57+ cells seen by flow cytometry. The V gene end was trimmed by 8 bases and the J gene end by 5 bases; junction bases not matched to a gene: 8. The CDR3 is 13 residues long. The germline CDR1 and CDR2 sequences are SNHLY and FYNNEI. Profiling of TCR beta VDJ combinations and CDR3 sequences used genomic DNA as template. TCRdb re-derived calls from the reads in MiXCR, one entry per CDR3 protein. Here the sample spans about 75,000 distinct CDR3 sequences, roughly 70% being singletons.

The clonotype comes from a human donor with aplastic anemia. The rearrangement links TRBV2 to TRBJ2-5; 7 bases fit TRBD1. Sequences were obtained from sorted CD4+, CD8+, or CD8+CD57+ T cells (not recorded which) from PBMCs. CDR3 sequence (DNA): TGTGCCAGCGTCAGGGGGTTAGGGGAGACCCAGTACTTC. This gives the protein CASVRGLGETQYF.